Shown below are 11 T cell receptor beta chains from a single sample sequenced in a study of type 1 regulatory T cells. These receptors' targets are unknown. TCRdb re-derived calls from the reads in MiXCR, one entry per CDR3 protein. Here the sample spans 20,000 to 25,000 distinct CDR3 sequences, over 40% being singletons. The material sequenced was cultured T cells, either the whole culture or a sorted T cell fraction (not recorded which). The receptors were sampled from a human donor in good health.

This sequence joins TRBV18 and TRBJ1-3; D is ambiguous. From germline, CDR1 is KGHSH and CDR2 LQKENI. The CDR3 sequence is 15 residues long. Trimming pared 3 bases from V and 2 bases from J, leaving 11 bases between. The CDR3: CASSPIPGTGNTIYF. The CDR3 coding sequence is TGTGCCAGCTCACCGATTCCAGGAACTGGAAACACCATATATTTT. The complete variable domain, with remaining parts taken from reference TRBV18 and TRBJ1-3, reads NAGVMQNPRHLVRRRGQEARLRCSPMKGHSHVYWYRQLPEEGLKFMVYLQKENIIDESGMPKERFSAEFPKEGPSILRIQQVVRGDSAAYFCASSPIPGTGNTIYFGEGSWLTVV.

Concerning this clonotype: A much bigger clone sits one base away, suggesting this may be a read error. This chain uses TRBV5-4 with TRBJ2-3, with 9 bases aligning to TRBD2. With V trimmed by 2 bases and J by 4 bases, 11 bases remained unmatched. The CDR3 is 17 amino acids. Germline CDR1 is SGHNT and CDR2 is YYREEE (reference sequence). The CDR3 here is CASSLSWGGGGPDTQYF. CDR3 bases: TGTGCCAGCAGCTTATCGTGGGGCGGGGGGGGCCCAGATACGCAGTATTTT.

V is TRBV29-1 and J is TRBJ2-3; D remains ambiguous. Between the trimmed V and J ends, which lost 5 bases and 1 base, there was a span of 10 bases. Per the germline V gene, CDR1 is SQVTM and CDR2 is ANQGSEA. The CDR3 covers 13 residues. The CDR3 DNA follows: TGCAGCGTTTCGATCGGAGGCACAGATACGCAGTATTTT. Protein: CSVSIGGTDTQYF.

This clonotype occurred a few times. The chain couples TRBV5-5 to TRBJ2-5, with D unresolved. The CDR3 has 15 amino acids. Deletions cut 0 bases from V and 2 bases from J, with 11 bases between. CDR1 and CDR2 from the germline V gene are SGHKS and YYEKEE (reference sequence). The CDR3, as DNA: TGTGCCAGCAGCTTGGCTGGGTTTGAGCAAGAGACCCAGTACTTC. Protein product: CASSLAGFEQETQYF.

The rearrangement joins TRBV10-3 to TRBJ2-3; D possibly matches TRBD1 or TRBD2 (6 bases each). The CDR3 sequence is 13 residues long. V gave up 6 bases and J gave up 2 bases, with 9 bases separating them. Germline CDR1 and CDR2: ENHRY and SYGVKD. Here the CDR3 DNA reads TGTGCCATCAGGCCGGGGGCCACAGATACGCAGTATTTT. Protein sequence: CAIRPGATDTQYF.

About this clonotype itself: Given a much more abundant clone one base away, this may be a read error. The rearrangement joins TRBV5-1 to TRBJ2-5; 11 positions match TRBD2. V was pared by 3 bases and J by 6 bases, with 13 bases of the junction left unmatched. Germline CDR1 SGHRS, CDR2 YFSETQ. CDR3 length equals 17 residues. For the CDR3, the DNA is TGCGCCAGCAGCTCGGGTCCCGTGGCTAGCGGGGGGAAGACCCAGTACTTC. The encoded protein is CASSSGPVASGGKTQYF. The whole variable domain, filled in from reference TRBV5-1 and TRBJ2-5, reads KAGVTQTPRYLIKTRGQQVTLSCSPISGHRSVSWYQQTPGQGLQFLFEYFSETQRNKGNFPGRFSGRQFSNSRSEMNVSTLELGDSALYLCASSSGPVASGGKTQYFGPGTRLLVL.

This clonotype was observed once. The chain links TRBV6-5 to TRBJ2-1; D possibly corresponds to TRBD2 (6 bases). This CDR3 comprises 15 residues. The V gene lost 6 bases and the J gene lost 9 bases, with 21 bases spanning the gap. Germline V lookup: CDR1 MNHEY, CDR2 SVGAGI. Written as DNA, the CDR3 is TGTGCCAGCAGCAGGGCGGGGACTCCAGGCGGTGAGCAGTTCTTC. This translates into CASSRAGTPGGEQFF.

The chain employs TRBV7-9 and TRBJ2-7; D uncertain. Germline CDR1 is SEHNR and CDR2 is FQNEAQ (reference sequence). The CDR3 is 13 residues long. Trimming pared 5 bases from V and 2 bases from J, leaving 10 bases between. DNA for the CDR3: TGTGCCAGCAGCCCCCAACCAGCCTACGAGCAGTACTTC. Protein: CASSPQPAYEQYF.

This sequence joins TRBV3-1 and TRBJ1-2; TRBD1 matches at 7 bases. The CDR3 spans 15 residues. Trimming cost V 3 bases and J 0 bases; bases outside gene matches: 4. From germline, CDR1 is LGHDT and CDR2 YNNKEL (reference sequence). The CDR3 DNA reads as TGTGCCAGCAGCCACCCGGGGACAGCTAACTATGGCTACACCTTC. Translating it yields CASSHPGTANYGYTF.

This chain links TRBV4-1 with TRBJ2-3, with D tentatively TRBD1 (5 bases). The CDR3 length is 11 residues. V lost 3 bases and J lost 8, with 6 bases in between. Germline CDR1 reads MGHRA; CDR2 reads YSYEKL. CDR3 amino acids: CASSQQGTQYF. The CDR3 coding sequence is TGCGCCAGCAGCCAGCAGGGTACGCAGTATTTT.

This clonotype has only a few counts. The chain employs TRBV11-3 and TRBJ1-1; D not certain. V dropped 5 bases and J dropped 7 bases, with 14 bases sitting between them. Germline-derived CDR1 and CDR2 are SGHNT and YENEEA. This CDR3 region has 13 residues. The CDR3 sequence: CASSPNTVHEAFF. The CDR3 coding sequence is TGTGCCAGCAGCCCAAATACTGTTCATGAAGCTTTCTTT.